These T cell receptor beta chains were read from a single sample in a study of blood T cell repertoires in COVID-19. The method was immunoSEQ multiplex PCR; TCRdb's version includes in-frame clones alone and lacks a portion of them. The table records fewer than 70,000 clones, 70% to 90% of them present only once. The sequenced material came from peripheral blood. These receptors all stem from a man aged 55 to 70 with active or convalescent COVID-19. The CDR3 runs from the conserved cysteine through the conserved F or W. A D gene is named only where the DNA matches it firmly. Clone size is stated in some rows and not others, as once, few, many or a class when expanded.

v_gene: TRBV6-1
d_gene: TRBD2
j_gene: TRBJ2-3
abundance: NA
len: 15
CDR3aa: CASSDGLAVTDTQYF
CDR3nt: TGTGCCAGCAGTGATGGACTAGCGGTCACAGATACGCAGTATTTT

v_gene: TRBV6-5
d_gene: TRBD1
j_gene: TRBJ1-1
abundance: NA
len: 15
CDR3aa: CASSTDRVMNTEAFF
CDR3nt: TGTGCCAGCAGTACGGACAGGGTCATGAACACTGAAGCTTTCTTT

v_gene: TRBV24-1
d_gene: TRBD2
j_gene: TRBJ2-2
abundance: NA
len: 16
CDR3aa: CATSDPSGSNTGELFF
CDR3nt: TGTGCCACCAGTGATCCTAGCGGTTCGAACACCGGGGAGCTGTTTTTT

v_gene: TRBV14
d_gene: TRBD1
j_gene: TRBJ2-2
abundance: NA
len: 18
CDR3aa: CASSQEARTGGHTGELFF
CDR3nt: TGTGCCAGCAGCCAAGAGGCAAGGACAGGGGGCCACACCGGGGAGCTGTTTTTT

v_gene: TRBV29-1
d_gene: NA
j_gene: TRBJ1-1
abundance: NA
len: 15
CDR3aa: CSVARQGQLPTEAFF
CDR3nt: TGCAGCGTTGCAAGGCAGGGACAATTACCCACTGAAGCTTTCTTT

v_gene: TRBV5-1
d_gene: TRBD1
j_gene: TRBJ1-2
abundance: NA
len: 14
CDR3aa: CASSIETGAYGYTF
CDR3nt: TGCGCCAGCAGCATCGAAACAGGGGCCTATGGCTACACCTTC

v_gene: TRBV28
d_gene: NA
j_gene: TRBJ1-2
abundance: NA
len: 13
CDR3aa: CASSSSTGIGYTF
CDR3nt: TGTGCCAGCAGTTCGTCGACGGGTATAGGCTACACCTTC

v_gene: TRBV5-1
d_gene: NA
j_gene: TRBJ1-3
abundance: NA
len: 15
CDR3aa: CASSPEGRDGNTIYF
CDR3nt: TGCGCCAGCAGCCCGGAGGGACGGGATGGAAACACCATATATTTT

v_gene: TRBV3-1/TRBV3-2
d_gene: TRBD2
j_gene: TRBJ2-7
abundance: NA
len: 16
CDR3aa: CASSETSGGAFYEQYF
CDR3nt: TGTGCCAGCAGCGAAACTAGCGGGGGGGCCTTCTACGAGCAGTACTTC

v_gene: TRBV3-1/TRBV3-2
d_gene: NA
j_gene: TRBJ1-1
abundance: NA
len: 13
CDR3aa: CASSAPGETEAFF
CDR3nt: TGTGCCAGCAGCGCTCCAGGTGAAACTGAAGCTTTCTTT

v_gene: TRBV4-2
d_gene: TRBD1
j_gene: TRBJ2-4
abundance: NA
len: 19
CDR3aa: CASSQGLGQGAGTKNIQYF
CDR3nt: TGTGCCAGCAGCCAAGGGTTGGGACAGGGGGCAGGGACCAAAAACATTCAGTACTTC

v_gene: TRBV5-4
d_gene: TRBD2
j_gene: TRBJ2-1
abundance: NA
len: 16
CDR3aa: CASSLGTGGPLNEQFF
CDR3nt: TGTGCCAGCAGCCTAGGTACGGGGGGGCCTCTGAATGAGCAGTTCTTC

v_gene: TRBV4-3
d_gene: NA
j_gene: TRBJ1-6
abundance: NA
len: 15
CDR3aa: CASSQDSGGRSPLHF
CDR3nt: TGCGCCAGCAGCCAAGATTCGGGGGGCAGATCACCCCTCCACTTT

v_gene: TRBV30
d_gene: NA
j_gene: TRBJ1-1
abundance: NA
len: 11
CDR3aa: CAWSFRDTAFF
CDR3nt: TGTGCCTGGAGCTTCCGGGACACAGCTTTCTTT

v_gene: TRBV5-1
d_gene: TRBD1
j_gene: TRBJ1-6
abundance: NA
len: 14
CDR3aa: CASAAGTDNSPLHF
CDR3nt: TGCGCCAGCGCGGCGGGGACAGATAATTCACCCCTCCACTTT

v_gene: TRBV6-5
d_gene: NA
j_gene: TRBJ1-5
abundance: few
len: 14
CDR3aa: CATSGWGLNQPQHF
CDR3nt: TGTGCCACTTCGGGTTGGGGGCTCAATCAGCCCCAGCATTTT

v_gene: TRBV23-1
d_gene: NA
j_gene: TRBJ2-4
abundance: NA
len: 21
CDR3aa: CASSELINFLDRPLAKNIQYF
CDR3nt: TGCGCCAGCAGCGAATTAATCAACTTTCTTGACAGGCCGCTAGCCAAAAACATTCAGTACTTC

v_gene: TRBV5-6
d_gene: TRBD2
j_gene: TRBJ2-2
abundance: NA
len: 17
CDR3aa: CASSLSWTRSFTGELFF
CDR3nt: TGTGCCAGCAGCTTGTCGTGGACTAGAAGTTTCACCGGGGAGCTGTTTTTT

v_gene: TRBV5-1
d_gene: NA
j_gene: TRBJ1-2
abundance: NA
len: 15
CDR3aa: CASSTPGTSLGGYTF
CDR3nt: TGCGCCAGCAGCACGCCCGGGACAAGCCTGGGCGGCTACACCTTC

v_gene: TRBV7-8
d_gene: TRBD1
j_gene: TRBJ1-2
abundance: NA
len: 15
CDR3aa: CASSSGTVLGGGYTF
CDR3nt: TGTGCCAGCAGCTCCGGGACAGTCTTAGGAGGTGGCTACACCTTC

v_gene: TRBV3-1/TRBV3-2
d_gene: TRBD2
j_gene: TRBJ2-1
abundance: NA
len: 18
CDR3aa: CASSRTRTSGSLYNEQFF
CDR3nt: TGTGCCAGCAGCCGTACCAGGACTAGCGGGAGTCTGTACAATGAGCAGTTCTTC

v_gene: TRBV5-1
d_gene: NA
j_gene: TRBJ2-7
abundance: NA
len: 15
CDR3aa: CASSLVGTPKSEQYF
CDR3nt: TGCGCCAGCAGCTTGGTAGGGACTCCAAAATCCGAGCAGTACTTC

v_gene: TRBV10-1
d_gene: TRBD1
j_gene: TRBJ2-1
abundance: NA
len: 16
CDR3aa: CASSDTGTGSYNEQFF
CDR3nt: TGCGCCAGCAGTGATACCGGGACAGGGTCCTACAATGAGCAGTTCTTC

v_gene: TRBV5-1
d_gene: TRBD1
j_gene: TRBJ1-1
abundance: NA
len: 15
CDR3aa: CASSYDGQVNTEAFF
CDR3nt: TGCGCCAGCAGCTATGACGGACAGGTGAACACTGAAGCTTTCTTT

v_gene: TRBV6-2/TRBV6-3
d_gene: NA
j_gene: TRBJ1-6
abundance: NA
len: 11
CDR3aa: CASSYKGVFHF
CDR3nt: TGTGCCAGCAGTTACAAGGGGGTCTTCCACTTT